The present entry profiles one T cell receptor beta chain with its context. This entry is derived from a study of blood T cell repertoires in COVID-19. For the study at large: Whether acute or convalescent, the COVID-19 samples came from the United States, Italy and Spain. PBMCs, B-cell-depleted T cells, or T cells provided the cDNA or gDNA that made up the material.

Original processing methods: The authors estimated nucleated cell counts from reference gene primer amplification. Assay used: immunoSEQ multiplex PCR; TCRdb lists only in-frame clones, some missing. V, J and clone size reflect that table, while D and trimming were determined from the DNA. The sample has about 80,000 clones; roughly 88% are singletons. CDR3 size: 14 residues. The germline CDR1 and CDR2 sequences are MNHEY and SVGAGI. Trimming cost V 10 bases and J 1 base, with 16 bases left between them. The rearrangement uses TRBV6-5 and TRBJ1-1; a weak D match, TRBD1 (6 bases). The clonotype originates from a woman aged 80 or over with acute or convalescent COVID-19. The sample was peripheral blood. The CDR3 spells CAISPGGPNTEAFF. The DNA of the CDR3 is TGTGCCATCTCCCCCGGGGGGCCGAACACTGAAGCTTTCTTT.